This paragraph covers one TCR beta chain sequence. Other DNA sequences in the sample encode the same CDR3. Original processing notes: Reference gene primer amplification yielded estimated nucleated cell counts. Data came from immunoSEQ multiplex PCR; TCRdb stores just in-frame clones and leaves some out. Clonal size and the V and J genes are those of that table, whereas D and trimming came from the DNA. The table has some 380,000 clones, around 84% seen once. This entry belongs to a study of blood T cell repertoires in COVID-19. Study overall: The United States, Italy and Spain supplied acute and convalescent COVID-19 samples. T cells, B-cell-depleted T cells, or PBMCs supplied cDNA or gDNA.

V was trimmed by 6 bases and J by 6 bases, leaving 9 bases between them. Germline CDR1 reads MNHEY; CDR2 reads SMNVEV (reference sequence). The length of the CDR3 is 12 residues. The rearrangement uses TRBV27 and TRBJ1-5; D uncertain. Sequencing was performed on peripheral blood. This receptor was taken from a human donor with acute or convalescent COVID-19. The donor label of this sample is uncertain. CDR3 residues: CASRTGGQPQHF. The DNA for the CDR3 is TGTGCCAGCAGGACGGGAGGTCAGCCCCAGCATTTT.